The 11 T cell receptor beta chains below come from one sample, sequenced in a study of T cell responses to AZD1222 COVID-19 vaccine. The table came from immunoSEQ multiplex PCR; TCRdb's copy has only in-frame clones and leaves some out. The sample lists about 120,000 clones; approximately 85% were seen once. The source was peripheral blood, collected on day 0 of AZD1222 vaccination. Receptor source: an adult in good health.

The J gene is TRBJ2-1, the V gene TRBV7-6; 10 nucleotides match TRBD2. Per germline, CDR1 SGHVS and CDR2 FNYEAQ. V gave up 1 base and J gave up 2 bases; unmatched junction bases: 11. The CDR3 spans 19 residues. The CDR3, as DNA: TGTGCCAGCAGCTTAGGGGAATCAGCGGGAGGGCGGCCCTACAATGAGCAGTTCTTC. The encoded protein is CASSLGESAGGRPYNEQFF.

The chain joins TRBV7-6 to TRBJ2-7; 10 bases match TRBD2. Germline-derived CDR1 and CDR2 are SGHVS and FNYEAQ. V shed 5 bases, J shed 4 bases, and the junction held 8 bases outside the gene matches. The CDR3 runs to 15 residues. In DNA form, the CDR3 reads TGTGCCAGCAGCCACCCCCTAGCGGGAGTATACGAGCAGTACTTC. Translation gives CASSHPLAGVYEQYF.

The CDR3 sequence is CASSQFKGAPSYGYTF. As DNA, the CDR3 is TGTGCCAGCAGCCAGTTTAAGGGGGCTCCCTCCTATGGCTACACCTTC. The chain links TRBV4-2 to TRBJ1-2; 7 bases are a match to TRBD1. The CDR3 runs 16 residues. V shed 3 bases and J 4 bases; nucleotides not matched to a gene: 11. Germline V CDR1 and CDR2: LGHNA, YNFKEQ.

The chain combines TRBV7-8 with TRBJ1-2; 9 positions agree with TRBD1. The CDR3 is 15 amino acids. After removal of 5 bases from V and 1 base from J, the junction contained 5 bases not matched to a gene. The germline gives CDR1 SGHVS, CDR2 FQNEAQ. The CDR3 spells CASSPTGQGNYGYTF. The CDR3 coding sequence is TGTGCCAGCAGCCCGACGGGACAGGGTAACTATGGCTACACCTTC. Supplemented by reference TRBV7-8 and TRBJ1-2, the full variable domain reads GAGVSQSPRYKVAKRGQDVALRCDPISGHVSLFWYQQALGQGPEFLTYFQNEAQLDKSGLPSDRFFAERPEGSVSTLKIQRTQQEDSAVYLCASSPTGQGNYGYTFGSGTRLTVV.

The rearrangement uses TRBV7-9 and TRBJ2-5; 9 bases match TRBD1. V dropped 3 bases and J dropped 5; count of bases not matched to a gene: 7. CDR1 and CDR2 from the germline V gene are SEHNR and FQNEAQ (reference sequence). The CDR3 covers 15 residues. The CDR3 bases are TGTGCCAGCAGCTTCGGACAGGGGCCGGGGGAGACCCAGTACTTC. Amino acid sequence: CASSFGQGPGETQYF.

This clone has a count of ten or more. CDR3 loop: CASSLDQLYNEQFF. CDR3 coding DNA: TGTGCCAGCAGCCTGGATCAGCTTTACAATGAGCAGTTCTTC. J is TRBJ2-1 and V is TRBV14; D gene uncertain. The CDR3 runs to 14 residues. V lost 4 bases to trimming and J lost 4 bases, with 11 bases between them. Looked up from germline, CDR1 is SGHDN and CDR2 is FVKESK.

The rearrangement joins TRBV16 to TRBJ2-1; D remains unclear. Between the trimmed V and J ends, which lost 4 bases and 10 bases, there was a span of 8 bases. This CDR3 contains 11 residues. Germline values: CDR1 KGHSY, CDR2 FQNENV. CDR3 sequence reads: CASSPQREQFF. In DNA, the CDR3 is TGTGCCAGCAGCCCACAGCGCGAGCAGTTCTTC. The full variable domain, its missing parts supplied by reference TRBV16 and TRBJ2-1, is GEEVAQTPKHLVRGEGQKAKLYCAPIKGHSYVFWYQQVLKNEFKFLISFQNENVFDETGMPKERFSAKCLPNSPCSLEIQATKLEDSAVYFCASSPQREQFFGPGTRLTVL.

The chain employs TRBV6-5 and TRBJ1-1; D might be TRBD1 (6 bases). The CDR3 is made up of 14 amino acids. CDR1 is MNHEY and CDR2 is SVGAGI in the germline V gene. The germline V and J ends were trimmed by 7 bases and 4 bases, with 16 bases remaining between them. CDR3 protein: CASIGGGGGTEAFF. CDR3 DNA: TGTGCCAGCATAGGCGGAGGGGGGGGCACTGAAGCTTTCTTT.

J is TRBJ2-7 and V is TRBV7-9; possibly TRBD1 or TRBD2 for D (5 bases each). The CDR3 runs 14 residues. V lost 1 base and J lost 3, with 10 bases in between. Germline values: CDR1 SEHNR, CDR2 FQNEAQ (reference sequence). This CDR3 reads CASSLGGFDYEQYF. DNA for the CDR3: TGTGCCAGCAGCTTAGGGGGGTTCGACTACGAGCAGTACTTC.

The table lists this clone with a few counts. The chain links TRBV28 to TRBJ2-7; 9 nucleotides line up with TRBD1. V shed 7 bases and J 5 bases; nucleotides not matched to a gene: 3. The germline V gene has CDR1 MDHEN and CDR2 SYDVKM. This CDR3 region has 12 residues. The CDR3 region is CASKQGAHEQYF. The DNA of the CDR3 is TGTGCCAGCAAACAGGGGGCGCACGAGCAGTACTTC.

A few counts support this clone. The CDR3 region has the DNA TGTGCCAGCAGCTTTTCGGGGGGCGGCCGCGGCTACACCTTC. Protein sequence: CASSFSGGGRGYTF. The chain couples TRBV5-5 to TRBJ1-2; perhaps TRBD1 as D (6 bases). CDR1 and CDR2 (germline): SGHKS, YYEKEE (reference sequence). There are 14 residues in the CDR3. Trimming shortened V by 2 bases and J by 8 bases, and 16 bases separated the two germline ends.